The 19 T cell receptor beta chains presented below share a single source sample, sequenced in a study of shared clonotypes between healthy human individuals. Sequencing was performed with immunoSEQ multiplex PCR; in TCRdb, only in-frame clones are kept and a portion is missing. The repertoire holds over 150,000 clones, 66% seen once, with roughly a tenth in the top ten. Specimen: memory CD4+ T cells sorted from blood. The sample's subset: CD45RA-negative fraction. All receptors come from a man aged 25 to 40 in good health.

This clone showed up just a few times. CDR3 sequence: CASSSTIMAGGSNEQFF. The CDR3 nucleotides are TGTGCCAGCAGCTCCACCATAATGGCGGGAGGCTCCAATGAGCAGTTCTTC. The chain has TRBV5-4 and TRBJ2-1, with TRBD2 identical over 8 bases. The CDR3 loop spans 17 amino acids. V trimming: 3 bases; J trimming: 6 bases; junction bases outside the gene matches: 14. The germline V gene has CDR1 SGHNT and CDR2 YYREEE (reference sequence).

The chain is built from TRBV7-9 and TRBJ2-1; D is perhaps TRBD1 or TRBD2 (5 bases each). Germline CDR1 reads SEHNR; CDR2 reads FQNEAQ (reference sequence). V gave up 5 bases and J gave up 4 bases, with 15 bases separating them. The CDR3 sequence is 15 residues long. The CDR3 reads CASSPSGHTYNEQFF. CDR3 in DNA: TGTGCCAGCAGCCCCAGCGGACATACGTACAATGAGCAGTTCTTC.

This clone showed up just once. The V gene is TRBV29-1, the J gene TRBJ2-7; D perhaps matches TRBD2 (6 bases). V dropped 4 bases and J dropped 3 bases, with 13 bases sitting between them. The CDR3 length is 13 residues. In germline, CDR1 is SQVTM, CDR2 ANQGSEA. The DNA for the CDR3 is TGCAGCGTTGGATACGGGGGATACTACGAGCAGTACTTC. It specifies CSVGYGGYYEQYF.

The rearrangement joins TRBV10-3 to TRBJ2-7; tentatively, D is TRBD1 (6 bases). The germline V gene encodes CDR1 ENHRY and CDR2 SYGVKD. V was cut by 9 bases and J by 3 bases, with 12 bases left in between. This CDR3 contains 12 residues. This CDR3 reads CAIGQQDYEQYF. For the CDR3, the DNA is TGTGCCATAGGACAGCAAGACTACGAGCAGTACTTC.

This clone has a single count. Here the CDR3 DNA reads TGCGCCAGCAGCCAAGATAAATTAAACACCAACAATGAGCAGTTCTTC. This encodes CASSQDKLNTNNEQFF. This chain uses TRBV4-3 with TRBJ2-1; the D is unclear. V was cut by 0 bases and J by 5 bases, with 14 bases left in between. Germline assignment: CDR1 LGHNA and CDR2 YSLEER. The CDR3 extends over 16 amino acids.

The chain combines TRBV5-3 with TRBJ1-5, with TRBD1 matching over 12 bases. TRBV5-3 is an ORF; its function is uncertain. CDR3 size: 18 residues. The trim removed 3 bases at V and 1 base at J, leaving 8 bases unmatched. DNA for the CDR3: TGTGCCAGAAGCTCGACCGGGACAGGGGGCGTAAGCAATCAGCCCCAGCATTTT. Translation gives CARSSTGTGGVSNQPQHF.

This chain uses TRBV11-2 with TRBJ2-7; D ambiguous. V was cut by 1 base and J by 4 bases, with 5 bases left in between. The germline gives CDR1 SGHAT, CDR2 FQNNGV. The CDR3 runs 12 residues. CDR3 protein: CASSLVRYEQYF. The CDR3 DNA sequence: TGTGCCAGCAGCTTAGTCAGATACGAGCAGTACTTC.

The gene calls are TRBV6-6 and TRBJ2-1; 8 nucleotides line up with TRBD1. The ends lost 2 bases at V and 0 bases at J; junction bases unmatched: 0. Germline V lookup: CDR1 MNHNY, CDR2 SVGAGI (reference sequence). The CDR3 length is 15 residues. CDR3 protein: CASSYDRGSYNEQFF. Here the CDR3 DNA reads TGTGCCAGCAGTTACGACAGGGGCTCCTACAATGAGCAGTTCTTC.

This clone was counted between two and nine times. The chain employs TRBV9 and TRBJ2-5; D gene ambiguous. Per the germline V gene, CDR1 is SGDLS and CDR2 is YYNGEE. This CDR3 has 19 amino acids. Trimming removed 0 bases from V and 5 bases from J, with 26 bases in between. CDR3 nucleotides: TGTGCCAGCAGCGTAGGGCGGAGCGAGATGGGTGGTCGTCTCGAGACCCAGTACTTC. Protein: CASSVGRSEMGGRLETQYF.

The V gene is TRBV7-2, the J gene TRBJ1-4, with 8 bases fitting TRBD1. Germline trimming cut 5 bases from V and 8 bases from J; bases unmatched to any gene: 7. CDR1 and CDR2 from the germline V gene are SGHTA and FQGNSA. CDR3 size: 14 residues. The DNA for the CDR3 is TGTGCCAGCAGCCAACGACAGGGGAGAGAAAAACTGTTTTTT. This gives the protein CASSQRQGREKLFF.

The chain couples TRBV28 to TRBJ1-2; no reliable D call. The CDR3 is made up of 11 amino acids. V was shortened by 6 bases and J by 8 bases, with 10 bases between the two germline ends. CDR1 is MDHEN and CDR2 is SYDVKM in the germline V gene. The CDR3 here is CASSTRVGYTF. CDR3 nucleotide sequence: TGTGCCAGCAGCACCCGTGTCGGCTACACCTTC.

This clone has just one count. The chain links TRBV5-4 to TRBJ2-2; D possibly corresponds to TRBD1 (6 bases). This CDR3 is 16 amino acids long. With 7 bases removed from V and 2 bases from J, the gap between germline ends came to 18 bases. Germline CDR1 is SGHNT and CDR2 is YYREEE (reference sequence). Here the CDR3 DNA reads TGTGCCAGCTCTTGGACAGCTTTCTTAAACACCGGGGAGCTGTTTTTT. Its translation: CASSWTAFLNTGELFF.

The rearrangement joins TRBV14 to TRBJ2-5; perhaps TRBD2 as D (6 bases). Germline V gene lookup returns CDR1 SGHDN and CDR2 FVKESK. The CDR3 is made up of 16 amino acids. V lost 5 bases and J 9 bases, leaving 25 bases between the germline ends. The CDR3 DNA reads TGTGCCAGCAGCTGGGGTAGCGGTTTTGTTCGGGGAGCCCAGTACTTC. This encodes CASSWGSGFVRGAQYF.

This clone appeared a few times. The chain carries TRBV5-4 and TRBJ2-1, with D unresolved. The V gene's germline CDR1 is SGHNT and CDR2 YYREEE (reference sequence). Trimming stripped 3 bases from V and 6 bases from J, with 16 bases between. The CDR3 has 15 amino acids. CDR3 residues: CASSYTGTRANEQFF. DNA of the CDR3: TGTGCCAGCAGCTACACGGGCACACGGGCCAATGAGCAGTTCTTC.

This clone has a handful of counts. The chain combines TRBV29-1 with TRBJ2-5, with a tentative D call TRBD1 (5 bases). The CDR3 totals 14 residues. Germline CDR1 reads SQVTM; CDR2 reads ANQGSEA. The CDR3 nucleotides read TGCAGTCTCTCGGACACCAAGGAACTAGAGACCCAGTACTTC. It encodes CSLSDTKELETQYF. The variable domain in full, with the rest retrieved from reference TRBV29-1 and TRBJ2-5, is SAVISQKPSRDICQRGTSLTIQCQVDSQVTMMFWYRQQPGQSLTLIATANQGSEATYESGFVIDKFPISRPNLTFSTLTVSNMSPEDSSIYLCSLSDTKELETQYFGPGTRLLVL.

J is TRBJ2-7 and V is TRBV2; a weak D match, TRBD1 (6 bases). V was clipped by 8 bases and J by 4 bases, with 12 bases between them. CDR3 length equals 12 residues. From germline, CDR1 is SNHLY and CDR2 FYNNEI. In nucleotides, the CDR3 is TGTGCCAGCTGGACAGCAGCATACGAGCAGTACTTC. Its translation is CASWTAAYEQYF.

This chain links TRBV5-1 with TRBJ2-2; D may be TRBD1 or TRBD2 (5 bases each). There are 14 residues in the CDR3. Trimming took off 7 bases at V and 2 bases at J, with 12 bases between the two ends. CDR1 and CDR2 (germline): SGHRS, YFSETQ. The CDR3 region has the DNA TGCGCCAGCCTAGCTGGGGGAAACACCGGGGAGCTGTTTTTT. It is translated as CASLAGGNTGELFF.

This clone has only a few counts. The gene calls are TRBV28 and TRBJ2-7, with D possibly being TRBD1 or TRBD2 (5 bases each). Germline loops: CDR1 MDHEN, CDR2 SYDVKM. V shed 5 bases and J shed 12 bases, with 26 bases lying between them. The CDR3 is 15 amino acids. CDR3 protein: CASSPSGSGHYGGYF. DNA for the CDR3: TGTGCCAGCAGTCCTTCCGGTTCAGGGCACTATGGGGGGTACTTC.

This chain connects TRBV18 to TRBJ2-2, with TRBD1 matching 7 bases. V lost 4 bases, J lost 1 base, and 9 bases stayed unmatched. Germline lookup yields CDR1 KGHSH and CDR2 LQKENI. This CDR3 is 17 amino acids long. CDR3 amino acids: CASSLVSGQMNTGELFF. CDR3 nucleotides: TGTGCCAGCTCACTCGTTTCGGGACAGATGAACACCGGGGAGCTGTTTTTT.